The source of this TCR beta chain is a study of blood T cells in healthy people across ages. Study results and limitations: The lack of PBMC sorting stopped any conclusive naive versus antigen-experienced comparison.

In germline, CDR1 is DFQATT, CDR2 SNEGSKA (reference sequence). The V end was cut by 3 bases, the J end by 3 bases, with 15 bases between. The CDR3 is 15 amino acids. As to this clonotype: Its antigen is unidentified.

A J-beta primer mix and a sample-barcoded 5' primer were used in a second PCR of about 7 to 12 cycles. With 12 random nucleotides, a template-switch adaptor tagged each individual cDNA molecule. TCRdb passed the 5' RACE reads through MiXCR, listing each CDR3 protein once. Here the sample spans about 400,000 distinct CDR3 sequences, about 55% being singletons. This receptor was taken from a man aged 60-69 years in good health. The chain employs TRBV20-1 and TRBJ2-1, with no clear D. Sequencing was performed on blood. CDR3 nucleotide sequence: TGCAGTGCTAGGAGACGTCCCGAGGTCTACAATGAGCAGTTCTTC. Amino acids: CSARRRPEVYNEQFF.